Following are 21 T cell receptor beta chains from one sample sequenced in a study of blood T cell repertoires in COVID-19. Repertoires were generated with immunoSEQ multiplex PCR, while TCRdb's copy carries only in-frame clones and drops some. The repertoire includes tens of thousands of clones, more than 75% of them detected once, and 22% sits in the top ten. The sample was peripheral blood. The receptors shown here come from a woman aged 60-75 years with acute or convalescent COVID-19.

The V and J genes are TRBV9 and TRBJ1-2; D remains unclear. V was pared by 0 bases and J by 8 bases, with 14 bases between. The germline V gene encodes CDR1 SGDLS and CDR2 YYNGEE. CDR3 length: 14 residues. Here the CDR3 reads CASSVVGGMIGYTF. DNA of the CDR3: TGTGCCAGCAGCGTAGTAGGAGGGATGATCGGCTACACCTTC.

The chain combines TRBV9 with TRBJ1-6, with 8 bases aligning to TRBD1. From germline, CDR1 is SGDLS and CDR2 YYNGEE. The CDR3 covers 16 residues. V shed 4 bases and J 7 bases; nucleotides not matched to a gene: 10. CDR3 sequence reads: CASSLTQGGKNSPLHF. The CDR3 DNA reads TGTGCCAGCAGCCTAACACAGGGGGGTAAGAATTCACCCCTCCACTTT.

In DNA, the CDR3 is TGTGCCAGCAGTCGGACAGCCATGGGGGAGCAGTACTTC. Protein product: CASSRTAMGEQYF. This chain joins TRBV6-2 or TRBV6-3 and TRBJ2-7; D is possibly TRBD1 (6 bases). The CDR3 has 13 residues. The germline V gene has CDR1 MNHEY and CDR2 SVGEGT. V was trimmed by 5 bases and J by 7 bases, leaving 15 bases between them.

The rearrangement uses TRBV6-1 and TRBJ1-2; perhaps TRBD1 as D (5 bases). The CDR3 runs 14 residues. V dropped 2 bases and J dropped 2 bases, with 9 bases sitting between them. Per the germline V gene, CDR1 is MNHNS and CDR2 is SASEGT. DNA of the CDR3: TGTGCCAGCAGTGAAAAGGCAGGGAACTATGGCTACACCTTC. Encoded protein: CASSEKAGNYGYTF.

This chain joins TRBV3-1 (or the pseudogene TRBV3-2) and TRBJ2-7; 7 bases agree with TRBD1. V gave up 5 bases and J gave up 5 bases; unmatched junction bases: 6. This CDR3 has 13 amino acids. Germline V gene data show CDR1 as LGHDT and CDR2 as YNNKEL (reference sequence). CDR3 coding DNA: TGTGCCAGCAGCGGGGACAGCTCTGACGAGCAGTACTTC. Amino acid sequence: CASSGDSSDEQYF.

The CDR3 region is CASSLYGGGNEQFF. CDR3 nucleotides: TGTGCCAGCAGTCTTTATGGGGGGGGCAATGAGCAGTTCTTC. V gene TRBV27 combines with J gene TRBJ2-1, with 7 bases aligning to TRBD2. V shed 5 bases, J shed 6 bases, and the junction held 7 bases outside the gene matches. Germline V gives CDR1 MNHEY, CDR2 SMNVEV (reference sequence). There are 14 residues in the CDR3.

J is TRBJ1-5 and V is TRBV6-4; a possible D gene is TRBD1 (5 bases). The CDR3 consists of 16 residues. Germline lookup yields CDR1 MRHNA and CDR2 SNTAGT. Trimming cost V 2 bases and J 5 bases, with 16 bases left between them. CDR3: CASSDIVLQVDQPQHF. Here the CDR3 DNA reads TGTGCCAGCAGTGACATTGTGCTACAGGTCGATCAGCCCCAGCATTTT.

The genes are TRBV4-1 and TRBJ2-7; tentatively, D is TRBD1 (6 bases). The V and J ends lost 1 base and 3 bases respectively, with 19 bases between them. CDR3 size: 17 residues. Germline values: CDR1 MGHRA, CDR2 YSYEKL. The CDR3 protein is CASSQVQQGASSYEQYF. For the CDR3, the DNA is TGCGCCAGCAGCCAAGTCCAACAGGGCGCTTCGAGCTACGAGCAGTACTTC.

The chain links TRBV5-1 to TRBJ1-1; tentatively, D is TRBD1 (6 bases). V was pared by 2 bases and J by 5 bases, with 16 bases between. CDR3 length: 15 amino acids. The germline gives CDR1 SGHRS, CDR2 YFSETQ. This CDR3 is CASSFRDRRGTEAFF. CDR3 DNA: TGCGCCAGCAGCTTTCGAGACAGGAGAGGGACTGAAGCTTTCTTT.

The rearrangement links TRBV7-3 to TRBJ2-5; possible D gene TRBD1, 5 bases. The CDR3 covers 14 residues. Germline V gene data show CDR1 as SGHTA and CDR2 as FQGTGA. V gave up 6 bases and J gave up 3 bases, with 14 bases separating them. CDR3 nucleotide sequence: TGTGCCAGCAGTAACGTAGGGGTAGAAGAGACCCAGTACTTC. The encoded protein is CASSNVGVEETQYF.

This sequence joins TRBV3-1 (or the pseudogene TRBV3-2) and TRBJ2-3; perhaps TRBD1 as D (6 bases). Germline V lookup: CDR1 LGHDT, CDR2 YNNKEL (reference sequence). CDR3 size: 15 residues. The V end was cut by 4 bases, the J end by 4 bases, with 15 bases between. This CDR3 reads CASSRTGPTADTQYF. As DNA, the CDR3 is TGTGCCAGCAGCCGTACAGGGCCCACCGCAGATACGCAGTATTTT.

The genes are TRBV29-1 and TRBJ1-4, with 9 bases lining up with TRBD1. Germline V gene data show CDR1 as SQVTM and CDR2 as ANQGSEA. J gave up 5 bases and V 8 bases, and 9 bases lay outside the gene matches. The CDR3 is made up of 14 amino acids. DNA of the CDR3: TGCAGCCCTACCGGGACAGGGTCAAATGAAAAACTGTTTTTT. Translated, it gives CSPTGTGSNEKLFF. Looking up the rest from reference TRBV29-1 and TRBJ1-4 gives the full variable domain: SAVISQKPSRDICQRGTSLTIQCQVDSQVTMMFWYRQQPGQSLTLIATANQGSEATYESGFVIDKFPISRPNLTFSTLTVSNMSPEDSSIYLCSPTGTGSNEKLFFGSGTQLSVL.

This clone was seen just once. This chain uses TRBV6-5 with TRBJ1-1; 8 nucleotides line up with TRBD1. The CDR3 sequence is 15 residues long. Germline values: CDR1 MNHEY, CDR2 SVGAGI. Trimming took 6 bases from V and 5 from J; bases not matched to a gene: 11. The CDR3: CASSPQGAGKTEAFF. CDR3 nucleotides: TGTGCCAGCAGCCCCCAGGGGGCTGGAAAAACTGAAGCTTTCTTT.

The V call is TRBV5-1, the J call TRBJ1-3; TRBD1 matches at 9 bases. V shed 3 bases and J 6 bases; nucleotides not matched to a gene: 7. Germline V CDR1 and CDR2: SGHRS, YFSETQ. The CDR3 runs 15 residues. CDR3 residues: CASSSTGGLENTIYF. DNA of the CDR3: TGCGCCAGCAGCTCGACAGGGGGATTGGAAAACACCATATATTTT.

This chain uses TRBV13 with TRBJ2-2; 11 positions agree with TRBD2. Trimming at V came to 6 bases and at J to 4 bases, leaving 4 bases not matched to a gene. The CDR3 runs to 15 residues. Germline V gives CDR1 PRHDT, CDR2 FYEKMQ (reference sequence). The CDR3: CASRLLAGGTGELFF. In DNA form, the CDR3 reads TGTGCCAGCAGACTCCTAGCGGGGGGCACCGGGGAGCTGTTTTTT.

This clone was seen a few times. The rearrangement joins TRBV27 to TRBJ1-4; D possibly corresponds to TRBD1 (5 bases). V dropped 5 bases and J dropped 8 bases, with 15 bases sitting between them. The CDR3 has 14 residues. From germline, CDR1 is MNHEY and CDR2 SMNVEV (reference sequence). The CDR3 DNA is TGTGCCAGCAGTCCGGTGACAGCGACAGAAAAACTGTTTTTT. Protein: CASSPVTATEKLFF.

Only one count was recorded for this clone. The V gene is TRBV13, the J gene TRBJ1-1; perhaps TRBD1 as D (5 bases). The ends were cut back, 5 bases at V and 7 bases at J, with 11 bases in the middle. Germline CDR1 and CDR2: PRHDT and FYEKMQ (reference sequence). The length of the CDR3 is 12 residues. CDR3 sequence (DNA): TGTGCCAGCAGCCCTCAAGGACATGAAGCTTTCTTT. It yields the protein CASSPQGHEAFF.

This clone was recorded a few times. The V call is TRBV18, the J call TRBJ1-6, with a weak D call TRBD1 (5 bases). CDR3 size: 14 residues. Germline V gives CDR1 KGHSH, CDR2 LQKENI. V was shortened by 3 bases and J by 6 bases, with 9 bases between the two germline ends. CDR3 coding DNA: TGTGCCAGCTCACCTGTCCAGGGTAATTCACCCCTCCACTTT. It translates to CASSPVQGNSPLHF. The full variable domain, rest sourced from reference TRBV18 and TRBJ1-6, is NAGVMQNPRHLVRRRGQEARLRCSPMKGHSHVYWYRQLPEEGLKFMVYLQKENIIDESGMPKERFSAEFPKEGPSILRIQQVVRGDSAAYFCASSPVQGNSPLHFGNGTRLTVT.

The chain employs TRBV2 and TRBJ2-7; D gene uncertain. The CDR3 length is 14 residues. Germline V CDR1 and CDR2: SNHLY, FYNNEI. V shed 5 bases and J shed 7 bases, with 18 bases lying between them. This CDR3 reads CASSQGLPMREQYF. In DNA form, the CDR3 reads TGTGCCAGCAGTCAAGGGCTTCCGATGAGGGAGCAGTACTTC. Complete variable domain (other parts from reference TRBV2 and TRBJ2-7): EPEVTQTPSHQVTQMGQEVILRCVPISNHLYFYWYRQILGQKVEFLVSFYNNEISEKSEIFDDQFSVERPDGSNFTLKIRSTKLEDSAMYFCASSQGLPMREQYFGPGTRLTVT.

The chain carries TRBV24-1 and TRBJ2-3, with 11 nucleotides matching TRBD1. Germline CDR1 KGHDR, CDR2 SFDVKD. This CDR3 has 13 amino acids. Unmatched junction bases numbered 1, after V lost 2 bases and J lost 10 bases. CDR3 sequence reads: CATSDWGQGAQYF. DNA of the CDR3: TGTGCCACCAGTGATTGGGGACAGGGGGCGCAGTATTTT.

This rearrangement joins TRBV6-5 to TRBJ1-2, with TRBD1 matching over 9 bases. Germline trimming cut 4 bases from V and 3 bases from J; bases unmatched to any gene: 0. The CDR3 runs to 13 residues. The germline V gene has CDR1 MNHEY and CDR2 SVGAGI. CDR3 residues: CASSWDRDYGYTF. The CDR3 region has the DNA TGTGCCAGCAGTTGGGACAGGGACTATGGCTACACCTTC.